This TCR beta chain was identified during a study of read filtering for tumor transcriptome and immune sequencing. Worth noting for this clonotype: Its antigen is not known. Relative to the germline gene, one junction end is altered; a read error may explain this.

Looked up from germline, CDR1 is MNHNY and CDR2 is SVGAGI (reference sequence). This CDR3 is built from 15 residues. From approximately 430 ng of RNA, a library with molecular barcoded alpha/delta and beta/gamma adaptors was made. In TCRdb, the reads were re-called with MiXCR into one record per CDR3 protein. The table lists 35,000 to 50,000 distinct CDR3 sequences, 20% of them singletons. Study findings and constraints: IR-seq and RNA-seq agreed better without single-read clonotypes.

The sequenced material came from a population of CD138-negative cells sorted from bone marrow. V usage is TRBV6-6 and J usage is TRBJ1-5; no firm D call. The sequence derives from a donor at least 40 years old with multiple myeloma. The CDR3 reads CASCYSSQEGQPQHF. The CDR3 DNA reads as TGTGCCAGCTGTTACTCGAGTCAGGAGGGTCAGCCCCAGCATTTT.